This T cell receptor (beta chain) was sequenced during a study of T cells in Graves' hyperthyroidism and ophthalmopathy. Germline V lookup: CDR1 KGHDR, CDR2 SFDVKD. Deletions cut 3 bases from V and 3 bases from J, with 13 bases between. The CDR3 length is 16 residues. Amplification of TCR beta CDR3 regions used RNA as the template. TCR CDR3 regions were first amplified by RT-PCR with HTBI primers. TCRdb reprocessed the multiplex PCR reads with MiXCR, giving one entry per CDR3 protein. This table has a few hundred thousand distinct CDR3 sequences, 15% appearing once. This clonotype was counted between two and nine times.

The V and J genes are TRBV24-1 and TRBJ2-2, with no clear D. Sequencing was performed on blood. This clonotype was sampled from a woman aged 25 to 39 with Graves' hyperthyroidism. The CDR3 loop is CATSDPARFDTGELFF. The CDR3 DNA sequence: TGTGCCACCAGTGATCCCGCCAGGTTCGACACCGGGGAGCTGTTTTTT.